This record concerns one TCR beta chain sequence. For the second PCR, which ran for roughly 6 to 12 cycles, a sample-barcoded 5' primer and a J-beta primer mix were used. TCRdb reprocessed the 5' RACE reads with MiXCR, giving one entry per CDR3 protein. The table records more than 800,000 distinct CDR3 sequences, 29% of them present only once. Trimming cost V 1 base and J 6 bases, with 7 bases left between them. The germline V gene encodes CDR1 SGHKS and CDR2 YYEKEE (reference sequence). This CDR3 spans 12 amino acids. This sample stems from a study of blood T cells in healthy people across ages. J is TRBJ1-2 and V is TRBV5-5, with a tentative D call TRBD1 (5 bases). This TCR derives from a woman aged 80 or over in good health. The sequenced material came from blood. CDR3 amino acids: CASSLMGDGYTF. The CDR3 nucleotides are TGTGCCAGCAGCTTGATGGGGGATGGCTACACCTTC.